These 26 T cell receptor beta chains came from one sample sequenced in a study of a mutant IDH1 vaccine in newly diagnosed glioma. No antigen has been assigned to these receptors. The repertoire was sequenced with immunoSEQ multiplex PCR; TCRdb's copy has only in-frame clones and lacks some. The sample carries about 94,000 clones, 85% to 90% recorded once. The time point denotes: week 47, end of study. Each vaccine dose was 300 ug of mutant IDH1 20-mer peptide, with topical imiquimod. The specimen comprised PBMCs, sampled from a glioma patient whose treatment included an IDH1 peptide vaccine. The receptors originated from a woman aged 50 to 60 with glioma.

This clone was seen just once. This chain connects TRBV18 to TRBJ2-4, with TRBD1 identical over 7 bases. The CDR3 totals 15 residues. The V and J ends lost 2 bases and 1 base, in that order; junction bases with no gene match: 2. CDR1 and CDR2 from the germline V gene are KGHSH and LQKENI. This CDR3 reads CASSPSGGAKNIQYF. The CDR3 region has the DNA TGTGCCAGCTCACCATCAGGGGGTGCCAAAAACATTCAGTACTTC.

This chain joins TRBV19 and TRBJ1-5, with D possibly TRBD1 on 5 matching bases. Trimming shortened V by 5 bases and J by 2 bases, and 13 bases separated the two germline ends. The CDR3 loop spans 15 amino acids. Germline loops: CDR1 LNHDA, CDR2 SQIVND (reference sequence). CDR3 region: CASSSGTGRNQPQHF. The CDR3 nucleotides are TGTGCCAGTAGTTCGGGGACGGGGCGCAATCAGCCCCAGCATTTT. The full variable domain, in which reference TRBV19 and TRBJ1-5 provide the parts outside the CDR3, is DGGITQSPKYLFRKEGQNVTLSCEQNLNHDAMYWYRQDPGQGLRLIYYSQIVNDFQKGDIAEGYSVSREKKESFPLTVTSAQKNPTAFYLCASSSGTGRNQPQHFGDGTRLSIL.

The genes are TRBV7-9 and TRBJ2-3; no reliable D call. The V and J ends lost 5 bases and 4 bases respectively, with 19 bases between them. The V gene's germline CDR1 is SEHNR and CDR2 FQNEAQ (reference sequence). This CDR3 spans 16 amino acids. CDR3 sequence (DNA): TGTGCCAGCAGCCCTGGAAATGTGGGGTCCGCAGATACGCAGTATTTT. Protein: CASSPGNVGSADTQYF.

The genes are TRBV19 and TRBJ1-4, with 9 bases matching TRBD1. The V gene's germline CDR1 is LNHDA and CDR2 SQIVND (reference sequence). The CDR3 totals 14 residues. The V and J ends lost 5 bases and 6 bases, in that order; junction bases with no gene match: 4. The CDR3 loop reads CASSVGQGYEKLFF. The DNA for the CDR3 is TGTGCCAGTAGTGTTGGACAGGGGTATGAAAAACTGTTTTTT.

The V call is TRBV7-9, the J call TRBJ2-7, with D perhaps TRBD2 (5 bases). The CDR3 is 11 residues long. Trimming cost V 8 bases and J 2 bases, with 7 bases left between them. Looked up from germline, CDR1 is SEHNR and CDR2 is FQNEAQ (reference sequence). DNA of the CDR3: TGTGCCAGCGGGGAGCCCTACGAGCAGTACTTC. Encoded protein: CASGEPYEQYF.

This sequence joins TRBV11-2 and TRBJ2-5; D is uncertain. V shed 1 base and J shed 7 bases, with 4 bases lying between them. CDR1 SGHAT and CDR2 FQNNGV come from the germline V gene. CDR3 size: 11 residues. The DNA of the CDR3 is TGTGCCAGCAGCTTAGTGGGGACCCAGTACTTC. This encodes CASSLVGTQYF.

V is TRBV5-4 and J is TRBJ1-4; no definite D call. The V gene lost 4 bases and the J gene lost 0 bases, with 19 bases spanning the gap. Germline V lookup: CDR1 SGHNT, CDR2 YYREEE (reference sequence). The length of the CDR3 is 18 residues. In nucleotides, the CDR3 is TGTGCCAGCAGCCTCACGGCGGGCAGGTTTGCAACTAATGAAAAACTGTTTTTT. Residues: CASSLTAGRFATNEKLFF.

The chain employs TRBV27 and TRBJ1-5; the D gene is possibly TRBD1 (6 bases). Germline CDR1 MNHEY, CDR2 SMNVEV (reference sequence). This CDR3 spans 15 amino acids. Trimming took 5 bases from V and 3 from J, leaving 14 bases between them. The DNA for the CDR3 is TGTGCCAGCAGTCCAAACAGGGTGGCCAATCAGCCCCAGCATTTT. Translating it yields CASSPNRVANQPQHF.

The CDR3 bases are TGTGCCAGCAGCAACCTGACTGGGGCCGGTGAGACCCAGTACTTC. Translated: CASSNLTGAGETQYF. This sequence joins TRBV5-6 and TRBJ2-5; D is perhaps TRBD1 (5 bases). In germline, CDR1 is SGHDT, CDR2 YYEEEE. There are 15 residues in the CDR3. With 4 bases removed from V and 5 bases from J, the gap between germline ends came to 18 bases.

CDR3 sequence reads: CASSSIPAGGVGELFF. CDR3 DNA sequence: TGCGCCAGCAGCTCCATTCCAGCGGGAGGAGTCGGGGAGCTGTTTTTT. The rearrangement uses TRBV5-1 and TRBJ2-2; 9 bases are shared with TRBD2. Per germline, CDR1 SGHRS and CDR2 YFSETQ. CDR3 length: 16 residues. The J segment lost 7 bases and the V segment lost 3 bases, leaving 10 bases of the junction unmatched.

The chain uses TRBV5-6 and TRBJ2-5; 10 nucleotides agree with TRBD1. CDR3 length: 14 residues. V lost 4 bases and J lost 5; bases outside the gene matches: 5. CDR1 is SGHDT and CDR2 is YYEEEE in the germline V gene. For the CDR3, the DNA is TGTGCCAGCAGCCGCGGACAGGGGGGGGAGACCCAGTACTTC. It codes for CASSRGQGGETQYF.

The chain joins TRBV5-1 to TRBJ2-1, with TRBD2 matching over 14 bases. V gave up 5 bases and J gave up 0 bases; unmatched junction bases: 4. Per the germline V gene, CDR1 is SGHRS and CDR2 is YFSETQ. The CDR3 sequence is 17 residues long. The CDR3 loop reads CASSVTSGRASYNEQFF. DNA of the CDR3: TGCGCCAGCAGTGTGACTAGCGGGAGGGCCTCCTACAATGAGCAGTTCTTC.

This chain uses TRBV28 with TRBJ1-5; D uncertain. CDR3 length equals 12 residues. Per germline, CDR1 MDHEN and CDR2 SYDVKM. Trimming took 6 bases from V and 7 from J, leaving 10 bases between them. CDR3 protein: CASSLQRQPQHF. Here the CDR3 DNA reads TGTGCCAGCAGCCTCCAAAGACAGCCCCAGCATTTT.

This clone was counted once. CDR3 protein: CASSVSPDRPLSYEQYF. The DNA for the CDR3 is TGTGCCAGCAGCGTCTCTCCCGACAGGCCATTGTCCTACGAGCAGTACTTC. This chain links TRBV9 with TRBJ2-7, with a tentative D call TRBD1 (6 bases). The V gene lost 2 bases and the J gene lost 1 base, with 19 bases spanning the gap. Germline-derived CDR1 and CDR2 are SGDLS and YYNGEE. CDR3 size: 17 residues.

This chain links TRBV11-2 with TRBJ2-7; 7 nucleotides align to TRBD2. CDR1 and CDR2 from the germline V gene are SGHAT and FQNNGV. This CDR3 is 15 amino acids long. The ends lost 1 base at V and 7 bases at J; junction bases unmatched: 10. The CDR3 reads CASSLVVLSGGEQYF. DNA of the CDR3: TGTGCCAGCAGCTTAGTAGTTCTGTCGGGAGGTGAGCAGTACTTC.

This clone was seen only once. The gene calls are TRBV2 and TRBJ2-7; 12 bases are a match to TRBD2. The trim removed 5 bases at V and 7 bases at J, leaving 6 bases unmatched. The CDR3 consists of 14 residues. CDR1 is SNHLY and CDR2 is FYNNEI in the germline V gene. DNA of the CDR3: TGTGCCAGCAGTCGGACTAGCGGGACTCGGGAGCAGTACTTC. Translating it yields CASSRTSGTREQYF.

This chain uses TRBV5-1 with TRBJ1-1, with D possibly matching TRBD1 (6 bases). The ends were cut back, 0 bases at V and 0 bases at J, with 9 bases in the middle. Germline lookup yields CDR1 SGHRS and CDR2 YFSETQ. This CDR3 is 15 amino acids long. CDR3 in amino acids: CASSLATGVNTEAFF. The CDR3 DNA follows: TGCGCCAGCAGCTTGGCGACAGGAGTGAACACTGAAGCTTTCTTT.

The rearrangement links TRBV5-1 to TRBJ2-5, with TRBD1 matching 11 bases. The germline CDR1 and CDR2 sequences are SGHRS and YFSETQ. This CDR3 is built from 17 residues. With 0 bases clipped from V and 8 bases from J, the junction kept 12 bases outside the gene matches. The CDR3 is CASSLAPDRGRESTQYF. In DNA form, the CDR3 reads TGCGCCAGCAGCTTGGCGCCGGACAGGGGGCGAGAAAGTACCCAGTACTTC.

J is TRBJ2-6 and V is TRBV28; D not certain. V dropped 10 bases and J dropped 5 bases, with 9 bases sitting between them. Germline V gene sequence: CDR1 MDHEN, CDR2 SYDVKM. The CDR3 runs 12 residues. The CDR3, as DNA: TGTGCCACTCAGTTGCGGGCCAACGTCCTGACTTTC. This sequence encodes CATQLRANVLTF.

The chain uses TRBV15 and TRBJ2-4; D may be TRBD2 (6 bases). The CDR3 runs 15 residues. V gave up 5 bases and J gave up 7 bases, with 18 bases separating them. Germline CDR1 and CDR2: LNHNV and YYDKDF (reference sequence). In DNA form, the CDR3 reads TGTGCCACCAGCGAGAGATTGGTGGCGGGGAACATTCAGTACTTC. Its translation is CATSERLVAGNIQYF.

V and J are TRBV18 and TRBJ1-3, with 7 bases matching TRBD1. From germline, CDR1 is KGHSH and CDR2 LQKENI. The CDR3 is 16 amino acids. V trimming: 6 bases; J trimming: 4 bases; junction bases outside the gene matches: 12. The CDR3, as DNA: TGTGCCAGCTCCCTCGGCAGGGGGTACTCCGGAAACACCATATATTTT. Its translation is CASSLGRGYSGNTIYF.

The chain joins TRBV27 to TRBJ2-7, with TRBD1 matching 7 bases. Germline loops: CDR1 MNHEY, CDR2 SMNVEV (reference sequence). This CDR3 spans 10 amino acids. The CDR3 here is CASSTTGCAV. The CDR3 DNA reads TGTGCCAGCAGTACGACAGGGTGTGCGGTC.

This rearrangement joins TRBV5-6 to TRBJ1-1; TRBD1 might be the D (6 bases). The CDR3 has 15 amino acids. CDR1 and CDR2 from the germline V gene are SGHDT and YYEEEE. V was pared by 0 bases and J by 4 bases, with 13 bases between. The CDR3 here is CASSLGGGRSTEAFF. CDR3 coding DNA: TGTGCCAGCAGCTTGGGAGGGGGGAGGAGCACTGAAGCTTTCTTT. Full variable domain (rest looked up from reference TRBV5-6 and TRBJ1-1): DAGVTQSPTHLIKTRGQQVTLRCSPKSGHDTVSWYQQALGQGPQFIFQYYEEEERQRGNFPDRFSGHQFPNYSSELNVNALLLGDSALYLCASSLGGGRSTEAFFGQGTRLTVV.

The chain joins TRBV18 to TRBJ1-1, with a tentative D call TRBD1 (5 bases). The germline CDR1 and CDR2 sequences are KGHSH and LQKENI. Trimming stripped 4 bases from V and 3 bases from J, with 12 bases between. The CDR3 is 14 residues long. In DNA, the CDR3 is TGTGCCAGCTCACTCTCGGGGCGCGACACTGAAGCTTTCTTT. Amino acid sequence: CASSLSGRDTEAFF. Full variable domain (remainder filled in from reference TRBV18 and TRBJ1-1): NAGVMQNPRHLVRRRGQEARLRCSPMKGHSHVYWYRQLPEEGLKFMVYLQKENIIDESGMPKERFSAEFPKEGPSILRIQQVVRGDSAAYFCASSLSGRDTEAFFGQGTRLTVV.

This clone showed up just a few times. This chain joins TRBV27 and TRBJ2-3; D not resolved. Trimming removed 3 bases at V and 4 bases at J, with 8 bases between. This CDR3 comprises 13 residues. CDR1 and CDR2 from the germline V gene are MNHEY and SMNVEV (reference sequence). The CDR3 is CASSFTRADTQYF. The CDR3 DNA follows: TGTGCCAGCAGTTTCACCCGGGCAGATACGCAGTATTTT.

The chain has TRBV19 and TRBJ1-2, with a tentative D call TRBD1 (5 bases). CDR3 length: 15 residues. Germline CDR1 is LNHDA and CDR2 is SQIVND (reference sequence). Trimming took off 8 bases at V and 2 bases at J, with 18 bases between the two ends. The CDR3 DNA sequence: TGTGCCAGTCACCGCTGGGGGGGACTCAACTATGGCTACACCTTC. Its protein is CASHRWGGLNYGYTF.